This paragraph reports one T cell receptor (beta chain). The CDR3 is made up of 15 amino acids. Germline V gives CDR1 SNHLY, CDR2 FYNNEI. Trimming took 2 bases from V and 0 from J, leaving 10 bases between them. This sample stems from a study of blood T cell repertoires in COVID-19. Study-level information: Acute and convalescent COVID-19 specimens originated in the United States, Italy and Spain. PBMCs, B-cell-depleted T cells, or T cells provided the cDNA or gDNA that made up the material.

Authors' data handling: Nucleated cell counts were estimated from reference gene primer amplification. Repertoires were generated with immunoSEQ multiplex PCR, while TCRdb's copy carries only in-frame clones and drops some. V, J and clone size reflect that table, while D and trimming were determined from the DNA. In the table there are about 150,000 clones, around 78% of which are singletons. The genes are TRBV2 and TRBJ1-1; D ambiguous. The sample was peripheral blood. This receptor was taken from a man older than 75 with acute or convalescent COVID-19. CDR3 amino acids: CASSERIGVNTEAFF. The DNA of the CDR3 is TGTGCCAGCAGTGAAAGGATCGGGGTGAACACTGAAGCTTTCTTT.